The sequence of this TCR beta chain was determined in a study of blood T cell repertoires in COVID-19. Study context: The origin of the acute and convalescent COVID-19 samples was the United States, Italy and Spain.

Trimming left V 7 bases short and J 5 bases short, with 25 bases between. Germline-derived CDR1 and CDR2 are MGHRA and YSYEKL. This CDR3 is 17 amino acids long. In the study's own analysis: The authors estimated nucleated cell counts from reference gene primer amplification. Sequencing used immunoSEQ multiplex PCR; TCRdb keeps in-frame clones, though not all of them. The V and J calls and clone size were taken over from that table, and D and trimming were inferred from the DNA. The table has fewer than 70,000 clones, approximately 81% seen once; the top ten hold 7.5% to 9%. The rearrangement uses TRBV4-1 and TRBJ2-3; D possibly corresponds to TRBD2 (6 bases). Sample: peripheral blood. The TCR was taken from a man between 45 and 60 years old with active COVID-19. The CDR3 loop reads CASKIGGTSNGGDTQYF. The CDR3 DNA is TGCGCCAGCAAGATCGGCGGGACCTCCAATGGTGGAGATACGCAGTATTTT.